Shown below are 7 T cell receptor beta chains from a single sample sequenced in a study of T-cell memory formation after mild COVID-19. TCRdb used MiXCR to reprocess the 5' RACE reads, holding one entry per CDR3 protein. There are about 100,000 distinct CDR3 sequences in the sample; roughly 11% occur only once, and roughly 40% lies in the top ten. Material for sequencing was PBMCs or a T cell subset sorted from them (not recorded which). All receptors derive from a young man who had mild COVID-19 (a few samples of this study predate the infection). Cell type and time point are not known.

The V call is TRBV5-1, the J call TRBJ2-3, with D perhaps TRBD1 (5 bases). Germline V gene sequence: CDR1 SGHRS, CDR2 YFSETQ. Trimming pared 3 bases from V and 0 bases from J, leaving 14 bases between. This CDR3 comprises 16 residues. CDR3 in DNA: TGCGCCAGCAGCTCCACCAGGACATCTAGCACAGATACGCAGTATTTT. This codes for CASSSTRTSSTDTQYF.

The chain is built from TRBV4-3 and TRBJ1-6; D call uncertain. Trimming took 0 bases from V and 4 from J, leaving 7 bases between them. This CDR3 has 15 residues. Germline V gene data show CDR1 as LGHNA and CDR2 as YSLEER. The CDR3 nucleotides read TGCGCCAGCAGCCAAGATGGGGATTATAATTCACCCCTCCACTTT. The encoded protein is CASSQDGDYNSPLHF.

The CDR3: CASRGTGFEQFF. The CDR3 DNA follows: TGTGCCAGCAGGGGGACAGGGTTCGAGCAGTTCTTC. The gene calls are TRBV12-3 or TRBV12-4 and TRBJ2-1; the match to TRBD1 covers 9 bases. Trimming at V came to 6 bases and at J to 10 bases, leaving 4 bases not matched to a gene. The CDR3 length is 12 residues.

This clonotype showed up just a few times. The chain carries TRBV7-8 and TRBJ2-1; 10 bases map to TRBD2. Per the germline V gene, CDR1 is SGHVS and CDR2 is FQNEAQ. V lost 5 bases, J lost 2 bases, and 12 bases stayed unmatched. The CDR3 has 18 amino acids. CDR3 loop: CASSPGLAGGKTYNEQFF. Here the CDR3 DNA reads TGTGCCAGCAGCCCCGGGTTAGCGGGGGGAAAGACCTACAATGAGCAGTTCTTC. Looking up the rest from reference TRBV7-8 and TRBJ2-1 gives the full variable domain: GAGVSQSPRYKVAKRGQDVALRCDPISGHVSLFWYQQALGQGPEFLTYFQNEAQLDKSGLPSDRFFAERPEGSVSTLKIQRTQQEDSAVYLCASSPGLAGGKTYNEQFFGPGTRLTVL.

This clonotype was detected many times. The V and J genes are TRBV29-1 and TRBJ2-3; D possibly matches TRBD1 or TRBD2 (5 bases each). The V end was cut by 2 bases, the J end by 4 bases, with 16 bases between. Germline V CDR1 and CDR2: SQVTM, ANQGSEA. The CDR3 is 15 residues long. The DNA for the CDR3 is TGCAGCGTTGAAACCCCCCAGGGAGTACCAGATACGCAGTATTTT. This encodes CSVETPQGVPDTQYF.

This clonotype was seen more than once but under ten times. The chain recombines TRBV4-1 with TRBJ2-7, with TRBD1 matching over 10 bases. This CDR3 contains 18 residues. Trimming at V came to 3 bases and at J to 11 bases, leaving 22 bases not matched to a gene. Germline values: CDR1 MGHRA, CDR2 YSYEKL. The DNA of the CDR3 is TGCGCCAGCAGCCAGTCCCCGGACCTGACAGGGGGCCAGTGGTTGGAGTACGTC. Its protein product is CASSQSPDLTGGQWLEYV.

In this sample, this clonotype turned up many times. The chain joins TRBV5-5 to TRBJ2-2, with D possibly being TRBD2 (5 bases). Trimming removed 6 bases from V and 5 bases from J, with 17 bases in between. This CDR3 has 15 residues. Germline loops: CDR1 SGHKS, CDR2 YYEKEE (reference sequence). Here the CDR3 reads CASTMVLGVTGELFF. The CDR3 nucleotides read TGTGCCAGCACCATGGTGCTCGGGGTAACCGGGGAGCTGTTTTTT.